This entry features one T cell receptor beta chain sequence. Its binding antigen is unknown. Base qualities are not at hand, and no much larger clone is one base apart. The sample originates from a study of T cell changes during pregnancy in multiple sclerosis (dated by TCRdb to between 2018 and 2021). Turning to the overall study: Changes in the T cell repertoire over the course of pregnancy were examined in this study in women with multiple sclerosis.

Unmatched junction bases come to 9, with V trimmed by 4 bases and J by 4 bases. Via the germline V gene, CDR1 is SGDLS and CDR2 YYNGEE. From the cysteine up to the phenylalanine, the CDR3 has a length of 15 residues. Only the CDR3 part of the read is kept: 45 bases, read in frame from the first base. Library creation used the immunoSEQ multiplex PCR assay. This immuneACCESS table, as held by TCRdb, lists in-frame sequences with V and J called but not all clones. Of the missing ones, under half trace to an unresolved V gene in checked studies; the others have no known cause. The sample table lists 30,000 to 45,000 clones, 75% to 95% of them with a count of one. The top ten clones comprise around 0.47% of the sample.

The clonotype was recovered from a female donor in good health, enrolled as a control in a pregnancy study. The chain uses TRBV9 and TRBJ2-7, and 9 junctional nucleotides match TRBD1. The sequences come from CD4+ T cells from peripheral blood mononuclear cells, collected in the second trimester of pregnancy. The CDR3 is CASSTVGTGLYEQYF. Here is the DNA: TGTGCCAGCAGCACAGTCGGGACAGGGTTATACGAGCAGTACTTC.